Sequencing of this T cell receptor (beta chain) was carried out in a study of blood T cell repertoires in COVID-19. About the study: Acute and convalescent COVID-19 specimens originated in the United States, Italy and Spain. PBMCs, B-cell-depleted T cells, or T cells provided the cDNA or gDNA that made up the material.

CDR3 size: 14 residues. Trimming removed 3 bases from V and 5 bases from J, with 10 bases in between. The V gene's germline CDR1 is MGHRA and CDR2 YSYEKL. Assay used: immunoSEQ multiplex PCR; TCRdb lists only in-frame clones, some missing. The data contain about 190,000 clones, roughly 78% of them singletons. This sequence was found in an elderly woman with active or convalescent COVID-19. Specimen: peripheral blood. The chain uses TRBV4-1 and TRBJ2-2, with a possible D match to TRBD1 (5 bases). The chain's CDR3 is CASSHRQLTGELFF. CDR3 coding DNA: TGCGCCAGCAGCCACCGACAGTTAACCGGGGAGCTGTTTTTT.